This TCR beta chain was obtained from a study of blood T cells in healthy people across ages. Study findings and constraints: Researchers report that TCR beta diversity correlated strongly with naive T cell percentage. Higher diversity, along with more naive CD4+ cells, distinguished long-lived donors from aged donors. The CMV status of each donor remained undetermined, and this could have confounded shifts in expanded clonotypes.

On this clonotype: The antigen remains unidentified.

Germline-derived CDR1 and CDR2 are MNHEY and SMNVEV (reference sequence). With 6 bases removed from V and 6 bases from J, the gap between germline ends came to 22 bases. CDR3 length: 16 amino acids. A sample-barcoded 5' primer and a J-beta primer mix were used in a second PCR of roughly 7 to 12 cycles. Every sample gave at least 2.5 million paired-end reads containing CDR3. TCRdb redid the calling of the 5' RACE reads with MiXCR, one entry per CDR3 protein. The sample has 1.2 million to 1.5 million distinct CDR3 sequences, 59% seen once. The material sequenced was blood. This sequence originates from a man aged 18 to 30 in good health. This chain joins TRBV27 and TRBJ2-3, with D unresolved. The CDR3 region has the DNA TGTGCCAGCAGCCCCACACCAGGACCAGCCGGGGATACGCAGTATTTT. It codes for CASSPTPGPAGDTQYF.